This entry concerns a single T cell receptor beta chain. Antigen unknown. The ends lost 6 bases at V and 3 bases at J; junction bases unmatched: 18. Germline CDR1 reads DFQATT; CDR2 reads SNEGSKA (reference sequence). The CDR3 runs to 19 residues. The data originate from a study of blood T cells in healthy people across ages. Study-wide points: With unsorted PBMCs, a conclusive comparison of naive versus antigen-experienced cells was not possible. Among long-lived donors, naive CD4+ cells were more numerous and diversity higher than in aged donors. Older age coincided with a roughly linear decline in TCR beta diversity per million T cells.

Next came a second PCR, run for about 7 to 12 cycles, which used a sample-barcoded 5' primer along with a J-beta primer mix. Researchers report that a template-switch adaptor with 12 random nucleotides tagged each cDNA molecule. MiXCR was run by TCRdb on the 5' RACE reads, yielding one entry per CDR3 protein. The table includes 1,500,000 or so distinct CDR3 sequences, around 59% detected once. This clonotype was sampled from a man between 18 and 35 years old in good health. The rearrangement joins TRBV20-1 to TRBJ2-6; 9 nucleotides line up with TRBD2. Sequences were obtained from blood. The CDR3 spells CSAAAPRAGGPIGANVLTF. CDR3 DNA sequence: TGCAGTGCAGCCGCCCCCCGGGCGGGAGGGCCAATTGGGGCCAACGTCCTGACTTTC.